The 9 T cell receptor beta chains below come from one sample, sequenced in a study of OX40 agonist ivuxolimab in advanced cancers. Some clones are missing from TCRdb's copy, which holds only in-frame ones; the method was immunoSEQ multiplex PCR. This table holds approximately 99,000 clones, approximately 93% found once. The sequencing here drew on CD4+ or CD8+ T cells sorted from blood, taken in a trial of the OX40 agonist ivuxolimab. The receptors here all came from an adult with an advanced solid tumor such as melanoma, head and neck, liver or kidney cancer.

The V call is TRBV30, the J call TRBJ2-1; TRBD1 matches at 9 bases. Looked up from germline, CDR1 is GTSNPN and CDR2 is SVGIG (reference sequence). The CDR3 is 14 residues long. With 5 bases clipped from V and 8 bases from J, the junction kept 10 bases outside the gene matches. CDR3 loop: CAWSPGQGPYEQFF. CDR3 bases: TGTGCCTGGTCTCCGGGACAGGGACCATATGAGCAGTTCTTC.

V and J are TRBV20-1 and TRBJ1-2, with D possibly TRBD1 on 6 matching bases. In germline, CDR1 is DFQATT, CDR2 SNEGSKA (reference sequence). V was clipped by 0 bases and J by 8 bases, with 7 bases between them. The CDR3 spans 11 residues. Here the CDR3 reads CSARDRGGYTF. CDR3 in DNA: TGCAGTGCTAGAGATAGGGGGGGCTACACCTTC.

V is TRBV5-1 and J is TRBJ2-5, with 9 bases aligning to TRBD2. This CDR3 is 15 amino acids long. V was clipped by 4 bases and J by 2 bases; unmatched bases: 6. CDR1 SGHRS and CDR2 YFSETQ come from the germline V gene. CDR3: CASSPGLAIQETQYF. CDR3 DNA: TGCGCCAGCAGCCCTGGACTAGCGATACAAGAGACCCAGTACTTC.

CDR3 sequence (DNA): TGTGCCAGTAGTCCGGGCTCGATAAAGGCTGGAAACACCATATATTTT. It is translated as CASSPGSIKAGNTIYF. J is TRBJ1-3 and V is TRBV19, with D unresolved. CDR1 and CDR2 (germline): LNHDA, SQIVND (reference sequence). This CDR3 region has 16 residues. V gave up 5 bases and J gave up 2 bases, with 16 bases separating them. Full variable domain (outside the CDR3, taken from reference TRBV19 and TRBJ1-3): DGGITQSPKYLFRKEGQNVTLSCEQNLNHDAMYWYRQDPGQGLRLIYYSQIVNDFQKGDIAEGYSVSREKKESFPLTVTSAQKNPTAFYLCASSPGSIKAGNTIYFGEGSWLTVV.

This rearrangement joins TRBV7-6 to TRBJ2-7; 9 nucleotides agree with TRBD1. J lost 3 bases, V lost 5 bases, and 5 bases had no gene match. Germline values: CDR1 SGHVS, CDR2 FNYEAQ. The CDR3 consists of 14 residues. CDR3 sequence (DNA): TGTGCCAGCAGCCTTCGACAGGGGGGCTACGAGCAGTACTTC. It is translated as CASSLRQGGYEQYF.

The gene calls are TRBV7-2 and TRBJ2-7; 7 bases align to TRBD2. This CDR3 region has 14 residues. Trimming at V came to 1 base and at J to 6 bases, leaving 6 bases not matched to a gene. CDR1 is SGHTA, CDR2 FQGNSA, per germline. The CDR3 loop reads CASSLVAGGREQYF. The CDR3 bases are TGTGCCAGCAGCTTAGTAGCGGGCGGGCGCGAGCAGTACTTC.

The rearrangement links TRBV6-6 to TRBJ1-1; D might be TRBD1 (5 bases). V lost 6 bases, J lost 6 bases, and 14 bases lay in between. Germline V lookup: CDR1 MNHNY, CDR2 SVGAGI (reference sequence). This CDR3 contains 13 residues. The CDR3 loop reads CASSDIRGAEAFF. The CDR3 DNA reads TGTGCCAGCAGCGACATCAGAGGGGCTGAAGCTTTCTTT.

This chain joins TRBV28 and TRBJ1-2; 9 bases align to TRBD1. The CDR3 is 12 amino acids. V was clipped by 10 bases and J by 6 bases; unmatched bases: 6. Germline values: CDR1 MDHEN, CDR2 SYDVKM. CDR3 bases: TGTGCCACCGTACAGGGGGCAGATGGCTACACCTTC. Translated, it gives CATVQGADGYTF.

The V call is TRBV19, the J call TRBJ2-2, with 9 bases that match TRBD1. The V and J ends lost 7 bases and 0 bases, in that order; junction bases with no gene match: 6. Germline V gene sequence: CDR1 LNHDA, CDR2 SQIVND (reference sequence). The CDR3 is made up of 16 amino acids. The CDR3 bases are TGTGCCAGTACCTACAGGGGGCCCCCGAACACCGGGGAGCTGTTTTTT. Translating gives CASTYRGPPNTGELFF.